The 32 T cell receptor beta chains in this list originate from one sample, sequenced in a study of CD8 T cells in ankylosing spondylitis. TCRdb fed the 5' RACE reads into MiXCR, producing one record per CDR3 protein. The sample shows roughly 190,000 distinct CDR3 sequences, 9.5% to 15% of them seen only once. The sequencing sample was made of blood, either unsorted or a sorted T cell fraction (not recorded which). The receptor set was obtained from a male donor with ankylosing spondylitis or in good health (not recorded which).

A note on this clonotype: Germline is not matched at one junction end, which may reflect a read error. The chain joins TRBV6-2 or TRBV6-3 to TRBJ2-7; D is uncertain. Germline V gives CDR1 MNHEY, CDR2 SVGEGT. The CDR3 contains 14 residues. The CDR3 nucleotides are TGTGCCAGCATCCCATATGCAGGCTCCTACGAGCAGCACTTC. This translates into CASIPYAGSYEQHF.

This clonotype was seen repeatedly, ten times or more. This sequence joins TRBV5-1 and TRBJ2-1; 9 bases map to TRBD2. Trimming took 0 bases from V and 5 from J; bases not matched to a gene: 3. Germline CDR1 and CDR2: SGHRS and YFSETQ. The CDR3 length is 15 residues. As DNA, the CDR3 is TGCGCCAGCAGCTTGGTGTCTAGCGGGGACAATGAGCAGTTCTTC. It codes for CASSLVSSGDNEQFF.

This clonotype was found a few times. V and J are TRBV27 and TRBJ2-2, with D uncertain. This CDR3 contains 14 residues. V lost 0 bases and J lost 6, with 8 bases in between. Germline loops: CDR1 MNHEY, CDR2 SMNVEV (reference sequence). The CDR3, as DNA: TGTGCCAGCAGTTTATCGGGGTTCGCCGGGGAGCTGTTTTTT. It codes for CASSLSGFAGELFF.

This rearrangement joins TRBV7-9 to TRBJ2-1, with TRBD1 matching 8 bases. Germline assignment: CDR1 SEHNR and CDR2 FQNEAQ (reference sequence). V shed 3 bases, J shed 7 bases, and the junction held 8 bases outside the gene matches. The length of the CDR3 is 15 residues. Here the CDR3 reads CASSFVTGVYNEQFF. The CDR3 DNA sequence: TGTGCCAGCAGCTTTGTGACAGGGGTGTATAATGAGCAGTTCTTC.

The DNA for the CDR3 is TGCGCCAGCAGCCCCTCTGGAGGGGGCGGAGGAGCTTTCTTT. It is translated as CASSPSGGGGGAFF. The chain joins TRBV4-1 to TRBJ1-1; the match to TRBD1 covers 7 bases. The ends lost 4 bases at V and 10 bases at J; junction bases unmatched: 12. Germline V gene sequence: CDR1 MGHRA, CDR2 YSYEKL. The CDR3 totals 14 residues.

This clonotype was recorded a few times. The V call is TRBV6-5, the J call TRBJ2-7, with D tentatively TRBD2 (6 bases). CDR1 MNHEY and CDR2 SVGAGI come from the germline V gene. Deletions cut 2 bases from V and 1 base from J, with 18 bases between. The CDR3 totals 17 residues. This CDR3 reads CASSYTRLIAESYEQYF. DNA of the CDR3: TGTGCCAGCAGTTACACCCGTTTGATAGCGGAATCCTACGAGCAGTACTTC.

The V and J genes are TRBV15 and TRBJ2-3; 9 nucleotides line up with TRBD2. This CDR3 region has 17 residues. The V gene end was trimmed by 1 base and the J gene end by 2 bases; junction bases not matched to a gene: 7. Germline V gene sequence: CDR1 LNHNV, CDR2 YYDKDF (reference sequence). CDR3 loop: CATSRVFAGGPTDTQYF. The CDR3 nucleotides are TGTGCCACCAGCAGAGTTTTTGCGGGAGGGCCCACAGATACGCAGTATTTT.

This clonotype was recorded at least ten times. The chain carries TRBV2 and TRBJ1-5, with D hard to call. The V end was cut by 3 bases, the J end by 5 bases, with 17 bases between. The CDR3 sequence is 16 residues long. CDR1 and CDR2 (germline): SNHLY, FYNNEI. The CDR3: CASSDLRVWYDQPQHF. In DNA, the CDR3 is TGTGCCAGCAGTGATTTGAGGGTGTGGTACGATCAGCCCCAGCATTTT.

The chain couples TRBV19 to TRBJ2-1, with a possible D match to TRBD2 (6 bases). The CDR3 loop spans 15 amino acids. Trimming took 3 bases from V and 4 from J, leaving 13 bases between them. Germline V CDR1 and CDR2: LNHDA, SQIVND (reference sequence). CDR3 nucleotides: TGTGCCAGTAGTATTTGGGCGGGGCCATACAATGAGCAGTTCTTC. This sequence encodes CASSIWAGPYNEQFF.

This chain links TRBV21-1 with TRBJ1-1; the D call of TRBD1 is as the table states it, not checked on the DNA. TRBV21-1 is reported as a pseudogene. This CDR3 region has 15 residues. The CDR3 DNA is TGTGCCAGCAGCAAAGGGAGAGGGGCGGGCACTGAAGCTTTCTTT. Residues: CASSKGRGAGTEAFF.

The V and J genes are TRBV4-1 and TRBJ2-3, with 11 bases fitting TRBD1. Unmatched junction bases numbered 2, after V lost 1 base and J lost 8 bases. CDR1 and CDR2 (germline): MGHRA, YSYEKL. The CDR3 has 14 amino acids. This CDR3 is CASSQGTGGPTQYF. CDR3 DNA: TGCGCCAGCAGCCAAGGGACAGGGGGCCCTACGCAGTATTTT.

This clonotype was counted a few times. The genes are TRBV27 and TRBJ2-1; 9 nucleotides line up with TRBD2. Germline CDR1 is MNHEY and CDR2 is SMNVEV (reference sequence). V was clipped by 5 bases and J by 5 bases; unmatched bases: 7. The CDR3 runs 15 residues. In nucleotides, the CDR3 is TGTGCCAGCAGTACATCTAGCGGGGCCAACAATGAGCAGTTCTTC. It encodes CASSTSSGANNEQFF.

V gene TRBV6-1 combines with J gene TRBJ2-7; D may be TRBD1 or TRBD2 (5 bases each). The CDR3 runs to 16 residues. The V gene's germline CDR1 is MNHNS and CDR2 SASEGT. V lost 2 bases and J lost 6, with 20 bases in between. In DNA form, the CDR3 reads TGTGCCAGCAGTGAACGGGGCTCGCCCTTAGTCCCCGAGCAGTACTTC. It codes for CASSERGSPLVPEQYF.

This clonotype was found many times. The chain employs TRBV3-1 and TRBJ1-2; D perhaps matches TRBD1 (6 bases). This CDR3 spans 15 amino acids. Trimming pared 3 bases from V and 5 bases from J, leaving 16 bases between. The germline V gene has CDR1 LGHDT and CDR2 YNNKEL (reference sequence). The DNA for the CDR3 is TGTGCCAGCAGCCAGGAACCGGGGGCAGGGTATGGCTACACCTTC. It yields the protein CASSQEPGAGYGYTF.

J is TRBJ1-1 and V is TRBV7-9; D uncertain. V lost 5 bases and J 0 bases, leaving 4 bases between the germline ends. The CDR3 covers 12 residues. Germline V CDR1 and CDR2: SEHNR, FQNEAQ (reference sequence). CDR3 loop: CASSRMNTEAFF. The CDR3 coding sequence is TGTGCCAGCAGCCGTATGAACACTGAAGCTTTCTTT.

This rearrangement joins TRBV12-3 or TRBV12-4 to TRBJ2-3; D might be TRBD2 (5 bases). The CDR3 totals 12 residues. V was shortened by 0 bases and J by 14 bases, with 12 bases between the two germline ends. The CDR3 region has the DNA TGTGCCAGCAGTTTAGCGCGGGCCGGGCTGTATTTT. It encodes CASSLARAGLYF.

The rearrangement joins TRBV2 to TRBJ2-3; D is unresolved. Germline V CDR1 and CDR2: SNHLY, FYNNEI. The CDR3 has 15 amino acids. V was trimmed by 6 bases and J by 0 bases, leaving 13 bases between them. CDR3 nucleotide sequence: TGTGCCAGCAGCGCGCGTAGGCGTAGCACAGATACGCAGTATTTT. This encodes CASSARRRSTDTQYF.

This clonotype appeared a few times. This CDR3 is CSVHTDSYEQYF. The CDR3 DNA is TGCAGCGTTCACACAGATTCCTACGAGCAGTACTTC. The chain couples TRBV29-1 to TRBJ2-7; the D is unclear. CDR3 length: 12 amino acids. Between the trimmed V and J ends, which lost 5 bases and 1 base, there was a span of 9 bases. CDR1 is SQVTM, CDR2 ANQGSEA, per germline.

This clonotype has more than one count but fewer than ten. The chain carries TRBV12-5 and TRBJ2-3; D is unresolved. CDR1 and CDR2 (germline): LGHNT, FRNRAP. CDR3 length equals 13 residues. Trimming removed 5 bases at V and 6 bases at J, with 12 bases between. The CDR3 sequence is CASGTMVWDTQYF. The CDR3 DNA is TGTGCTAGTGGTACTATGGTGTGGGATACGCAGTATTTT.

This clonotype has more than one count but fewer than ten. The rearrangement uses TRBV10-3 and TRBJ1-1, with no clear D. There are 11 residues in the CDR3. Germline CDR1 and CDR2: ENHRY and SYGVKD. Deletions cut 7 bases from V and 2 bases from J, with 5 bases between. CDR3 protein: CAITSNTEAFF. CDR3 DNA: TGTGCCATCACATCTAACACTGAAGCTTTCTTT.

The chain employs TRBV20-1 and TRBJ2-7; D tentatively reads TRBD1 or TRBD2 (6 bases each). Germline values: CDR1 DFQATT, CDR2 SNEGSKA (reference sequence). This CDR3 contains 12 residues. V shed 0 bases and J shed 5 bases, with 8 bases lying between them. In DNA, the CDR3 is TGCAGTGCTAGAGAAAGGGGGGACGAGCAGTACTTC. Its translation is CSARERGDEQYF.

This clonotype was detected only a few times. The chain carries TRBV20-1 and TRBJ2-1, with TRBD1 matching over 8 bases. Trimming took 4 bases from V and 0 from J; bases not matched to a gene: 8. Per germline, CDR1 DFQATT and CDR2 SNEGSKA (reference sequence). The CDR3 totals 16 residues. The CDR3 here is CSATPRTGISYNEQFF. The CDR3 region has the DNA TGCAGTGCTACACCCCGGACAGGGATCTCCTACAATGAGCAGTTCTTC.

This clonotype was detected only a few times. The rearrangement uses TRBV30 and TRBJ1-1; D ambiguous. The CDR3 has 13 amino acids. CDR1 and CDR2 from the germline V gene are GTSNPN and SVGIG (reference sequence). Trimming pared 4 bases from V and 0 bases from J, leaving 9 bases between. The CDR3 region has the DNA TGTGCCTGGACCGGGTTGGTGAACACTGAAGCTTTCTTT. Amino acids: CAWTGLVNTEAFF. Full variable domain (missing parts from reference TRBV30 and TRBJ1-1): SQTIHQWPATLVQPVGSPLSLECTVEGTSNPNLYWYRQAAGRGLQLLFYSVGIGQISSEVPQNLSASRPQDRQFILSSKKLLLSDSGFYLCAWTGLVNTEAFFGQGTRLTVV.

This clonotype was counted a few times. The rearrangement uses TRBV5-6 and TRBJ2-5, with TRBD1 matching over 10 bases. CDR1 SGHDT and CDR2 YYEEEE come from the germline V gene. CDR3 length: 16 amino acids. V lost 0 bases to trimming and J lost 5 bases; unmatched junction nucleotides: 7. The CDR3 sequence: CASSLGAGTGVETQYF. CDR3 nucleotides: TGTGCCAGCAGCTTGGGGGCCGGGACAGGGGTCGAGACCCAGTACTTC.

This clonotype occurred a few times. The chain joins TRBV6-2 or TRBV6-3 to TRBJ2-3; TRBD1 agrees at 8 bases. CDR1 is MNHEY and CDR2 is SVGEGT in the germline V gene. The CDR3 totals 15 residues. The V gene end was trimmed by 4 bases and the J gene end by 4 bases; junction bases not matched to a gene: 7. The DNA for the CDR3 is TGTGCCAGCAGTTGGACAGGGTTCGGCGCAGATACGCAGTATTTT. Protein product: CASSWTGFGADTQYF.

The genes are TRBV5-5 and TRBJ1-1; TRBD1 might be the D (6 bases). Trimming pared 1 base from V and 0 bases from J, leaving 10 bases between. Looked up from germline, CDR1 is SGHKS and CDR2 is YYEKEE (reference sequence). The CDR3 runs 15 residues. The CDR3 reads CASSLNRAMNTEAFF. CDR3 coding DNA: TGTGCCAGCAGCTTGAACAGGGCCATGAACACTGAAGCTTTCTTT.

The chain uses TRBV6-2 or TRBV6-3 and TRBJ2-6, with 7 bases fitting TRBD1. V was clipped by 5 bases and J by 4 bases; unmatched bases: 14. Germline V CDR1 and CDR2: MNHEY, SVGEGT. The length of the CDR3 is 18 residues. The CDR3 DNA sequence: TGTGCCAGCAGTCTACTGGGACAGCGCCTACCAGGGGCCAACGTCCTGACTTTC. As protein: CASSLLGQRLPGANVLTF.

The V and J genes are TRBV12-3 or TRBV12-4 and TRBJ1-1; weak D call: TRBD1 (5 bases). V dropped 3 bases and J dropped 4 bases, with 15 bases sitting between them. The CDR3 is 15 residues long. CDR3 protein: CASSFDPGSFTEAFF. CDR3 DNA sequence: TGTGCCAGCAGTTTTGATCCAGGGTCGTTCACTGAAGCTTTCTTT.

The chain employs TRBV11-2 and TRBJ2-3; 7 bases match TRBD1. The germline CDR1 and CDR2 sequences are SGHAT and FQNNGV. The CDR3 contains 13 residues. Germline trimming cut 3 bases from V and 4 bases from J; bases unmatched to any gene: 1. The CDR3 is CASSLQGADTQYF. CDR3 DNA: TGTGCCAGCAGCTTGCAGGGGGCAGATACGCAGTATTTT.

V gene TRBV12-3 or TRBV12-4 combines with J gene TRBJ1-2; 9 positions match TRBD1. V was pared by 7 bases and J by 2 bases, with 5 bases of the junction left unmatched. The CDR3 length is 14 residues. The CDR3 DNA sequence: TGTGCCAGCACTACAGGGGGCATGAACTATGGCTACACCTTC. Amino acids: CASTTGGMNYGYTF.

This clonotype was counted a few times. The chain couples TRBV5-5 to TRBJ2-7; D is possibly TRBD2 (7 bases). The CDR3 is made up of 13 amino acids. Looked up from germline, CDR1 is SGHKS and CDR2 is YYEKEE (reference sequence). With 0 bases removed from V and 11 bases from J, the gap between germline ends came to 15 bases. As DNA, the CDR3 is TGTGCCAGCAGCTTGGGGGGGGGCACGGGAAAGTACTTC. This sequence encodes CASSLGGGTGKYF.

CDR3: CASSSGQGTNQPQHF. DNA for the CDR3: TGTGCCAGCAGTTCGGGACAGGGCACCAATCAGCCCCAGCATTTT. The rearrangement uses TRBV28 and TRBJ1-5; 9 bases are a match to TRBD1. Unmatched junction bases numbered 4, after V lost 4 bases and J lost 3 bases. Germline V gene data show CDR1 as MDHEN and CDR2 as SYDVKM. The CDR3 has 15 amino acids.